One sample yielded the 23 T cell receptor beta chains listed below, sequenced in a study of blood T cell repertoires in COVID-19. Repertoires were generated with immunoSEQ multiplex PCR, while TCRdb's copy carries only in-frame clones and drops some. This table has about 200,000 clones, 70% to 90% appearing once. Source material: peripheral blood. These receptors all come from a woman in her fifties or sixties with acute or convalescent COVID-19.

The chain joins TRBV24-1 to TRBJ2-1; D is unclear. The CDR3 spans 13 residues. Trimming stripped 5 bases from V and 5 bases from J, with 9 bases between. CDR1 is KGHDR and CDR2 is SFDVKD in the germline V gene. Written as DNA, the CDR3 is TGTGCCACCAGTGGAGAGCGTAACAATGAGCAGTTCTTC. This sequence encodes CATSGERNNEQFF.

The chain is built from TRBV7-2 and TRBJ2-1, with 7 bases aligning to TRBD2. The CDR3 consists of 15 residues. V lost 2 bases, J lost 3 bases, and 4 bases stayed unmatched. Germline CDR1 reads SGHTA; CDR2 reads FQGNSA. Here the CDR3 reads CASSLTGGGYNEQFF. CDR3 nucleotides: TGTGCCAGCAGCTTAACTGGCGGGGGCTACAATGAGCAGTTCTTC.

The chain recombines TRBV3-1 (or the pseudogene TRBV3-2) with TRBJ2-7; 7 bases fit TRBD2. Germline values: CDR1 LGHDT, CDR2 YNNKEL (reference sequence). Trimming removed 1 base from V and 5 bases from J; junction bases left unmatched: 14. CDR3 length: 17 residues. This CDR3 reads CASSQARAGSPWDEQYF. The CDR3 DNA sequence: TGTGCCAGCAGCCAAGCCCGAGCGGGATCCCCCTGGGACGAGCAGTACTTC.

The CDR3 region is CASSLGGMDYYYNEQFF. The CDR3 DNA sequence: TGTGCCAGCAGTTTAGGTGGTATGGACTACTACTACAATGAGCAGTTCTTC. The chain is built from TRBV27 and TRBJ2-1; weak D call: TRBD2 (6 bases). Germline lookup yields CDR1 MNHEY and CDR2 SMNVEV (reference sequence). The V end lost 2 bases, the J end lost 3 bases, and 17 bases lay between the germline ends. CDR3 length: 17 amino acids.

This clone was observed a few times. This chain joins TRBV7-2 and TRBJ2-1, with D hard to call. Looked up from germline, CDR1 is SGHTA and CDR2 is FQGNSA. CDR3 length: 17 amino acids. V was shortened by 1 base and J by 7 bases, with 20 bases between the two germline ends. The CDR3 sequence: CASSLGLRLATYNEQFF. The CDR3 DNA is TGTGCCAGCAGCTTAGGTCTGCGACTCGCTACTTATAATGAGCAGTTCTTC.

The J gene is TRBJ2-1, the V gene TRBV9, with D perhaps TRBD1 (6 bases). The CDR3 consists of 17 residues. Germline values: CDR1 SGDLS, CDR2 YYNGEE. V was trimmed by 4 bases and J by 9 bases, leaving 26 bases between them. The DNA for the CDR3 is TGTGCCAGCAGCACGTTTCCCGGGGACAACGATCTCACTGAGCAGTTCTTC. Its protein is CASSTFPGDNDLTEQFF.

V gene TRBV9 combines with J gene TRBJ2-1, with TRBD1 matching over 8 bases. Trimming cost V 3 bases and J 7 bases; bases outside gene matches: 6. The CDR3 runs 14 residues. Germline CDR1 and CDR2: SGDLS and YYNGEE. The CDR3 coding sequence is TGTGCCAGCAGCGGACAGGGGAGGCATAATGAGCAGTTCTTC. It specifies CASSGQGRHNEQFF.

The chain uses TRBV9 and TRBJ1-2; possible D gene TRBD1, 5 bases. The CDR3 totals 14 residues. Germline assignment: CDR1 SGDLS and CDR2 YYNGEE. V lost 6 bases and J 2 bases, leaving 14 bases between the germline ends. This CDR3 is CASKESDSNYGYTF. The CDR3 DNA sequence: TGTGCCAGCAAGGAATCTGACAGCAACTATGGCTACACCTTC. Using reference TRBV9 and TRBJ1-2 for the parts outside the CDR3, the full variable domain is DSGVTQTPKHLITATGQRVTLRCSPRSGDLSVYWYQQSLDQGLQFLIQYYNGEERAKGNILERFSAQQFPDLHSELNLSSLELGDSALYFCASKESDSNYGYTFGSGTRLTVV.

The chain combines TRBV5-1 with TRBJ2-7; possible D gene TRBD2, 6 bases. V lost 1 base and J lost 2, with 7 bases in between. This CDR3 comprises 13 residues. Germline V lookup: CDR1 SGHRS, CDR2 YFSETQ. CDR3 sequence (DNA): TGCGCCAGCAGCTTGCCGGGGGCCTACGAGCAGTACTTC. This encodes CASSLPGAYEQYF. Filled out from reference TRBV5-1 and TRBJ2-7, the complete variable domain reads KAGVTQTPRYLIKTRGQQVTLSCSPISGHRSVSWYQQTPGQGLQFLFEYFSETQRNKGNFPGRFSGRQFSNSRSEMNVSTLELGDSALYLCASSLPGAYEQYFGPGTRLTVT.

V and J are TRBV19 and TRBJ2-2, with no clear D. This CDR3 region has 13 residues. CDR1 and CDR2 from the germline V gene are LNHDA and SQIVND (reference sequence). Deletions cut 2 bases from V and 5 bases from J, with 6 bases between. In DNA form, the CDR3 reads TGTGCCAGTAGTATAAGAGTAACCGGGGAGCTGTTTTTT. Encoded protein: CASSIRVTGELFF.

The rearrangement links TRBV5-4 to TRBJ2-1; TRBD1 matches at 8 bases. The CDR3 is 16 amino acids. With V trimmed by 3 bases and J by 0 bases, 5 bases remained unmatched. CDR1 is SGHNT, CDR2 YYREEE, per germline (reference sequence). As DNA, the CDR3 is TGTGCCAGCAGCTCAGACAGGGGTCTCTCCTACAATGAGCAGTTCTTC. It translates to CASSSDRGLSYNEQFF.

The CDR3 sequence: CASSPPTSGSYEQYF. CDR3 DNA sequence: TGTGCCAGCAGTCCACCGACTAGCGGGAGCTACGAGCAGTACTTC. V gene TRBV27 combines with J gene TRBJ2-7; 12 nucleotides agree with TRBD2. This CDR3 has 15 amino acids. Looked up from germline, CDR1 is MNHEY and CDR2 is SMNVEV (reference sequence). Losses at the gene ends were 5 bases for V and 3 bases for J; bases not matched to a gene: 5.

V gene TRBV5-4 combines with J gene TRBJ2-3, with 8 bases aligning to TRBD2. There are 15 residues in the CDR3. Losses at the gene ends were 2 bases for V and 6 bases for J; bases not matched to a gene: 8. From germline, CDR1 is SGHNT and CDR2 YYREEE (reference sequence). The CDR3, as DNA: TGTGCCAGCAGCTTACCCCTAGCGGGCGACGATACGCAGTATTTT. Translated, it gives CASSLPLAGDDTQYF.

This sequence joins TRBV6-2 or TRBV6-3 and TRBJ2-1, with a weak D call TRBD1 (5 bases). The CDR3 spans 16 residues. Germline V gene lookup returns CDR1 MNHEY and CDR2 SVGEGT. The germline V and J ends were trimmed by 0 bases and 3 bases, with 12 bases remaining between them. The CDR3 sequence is CASSYSSGRDYNEQFF. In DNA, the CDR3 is TGTGCCAGCAGTTACTCCTCAGGCAGGGACTACAATGAGCAGTTCTTC.

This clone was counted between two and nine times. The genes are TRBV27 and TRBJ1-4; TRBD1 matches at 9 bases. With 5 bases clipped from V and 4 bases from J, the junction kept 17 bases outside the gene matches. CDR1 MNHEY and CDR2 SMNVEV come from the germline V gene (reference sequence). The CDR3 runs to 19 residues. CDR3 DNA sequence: TGTGCCAGCAGTAAAACCGGACAGGGGAGGGGCAACTATAATGAAAAACTGTTTTTT. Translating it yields CASSKTGQGRGNYNEKLFF.

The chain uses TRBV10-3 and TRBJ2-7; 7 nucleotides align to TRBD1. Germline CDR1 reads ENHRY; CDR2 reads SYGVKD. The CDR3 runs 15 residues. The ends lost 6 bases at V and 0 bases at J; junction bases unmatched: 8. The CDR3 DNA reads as TGTGCCATCAGCCCGGGACAGCCTAGCTCCTACGAGCAGTACTTC. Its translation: CAISPGQPSSYEQYF.

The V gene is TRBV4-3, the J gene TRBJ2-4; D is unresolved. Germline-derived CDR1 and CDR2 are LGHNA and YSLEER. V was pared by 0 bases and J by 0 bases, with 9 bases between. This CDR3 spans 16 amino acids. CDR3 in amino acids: CASSQDPRVAKNIQYF. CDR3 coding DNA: TGCGCCAGCAGCCAAGATCCCCGGGTAGCCAAAAACATTCAGTACTTC.

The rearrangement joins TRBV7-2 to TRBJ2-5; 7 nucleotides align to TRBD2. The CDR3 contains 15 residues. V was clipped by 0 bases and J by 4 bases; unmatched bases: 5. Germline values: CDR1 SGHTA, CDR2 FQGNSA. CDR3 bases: TGTGCCAGCAGCTTAGCCGGGGGGAGGTCAGAGACCCAGTACTTC. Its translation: CASSLAGGRSETQYF.

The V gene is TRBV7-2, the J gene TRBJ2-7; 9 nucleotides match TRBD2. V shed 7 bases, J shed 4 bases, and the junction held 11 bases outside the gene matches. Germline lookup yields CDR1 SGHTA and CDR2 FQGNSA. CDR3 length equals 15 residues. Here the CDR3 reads CASKWRERGVYEQYF. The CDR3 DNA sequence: TGTGCCAGCAAATGGCGGGAGCGGGGGGTTTACGAGCAGTACTTC.

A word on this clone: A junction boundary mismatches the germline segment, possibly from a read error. DNA of the CDR3: TGTGCCTCACGGTCCGGGACAGGTTTGACCGGGGCTTTT. It yields the protein CASRSGTGLTGAF. The chain joins TRBV30 to TRBJ1-4, with 8 bases that match TRBD1. CDR3 size: 13 residues. CDR1 and CDR2 from the germline V gene are GTSNPN and SVGIG (reference sequence). The full variable domain, rest sourced from reference TRBV30 and TRBJ1-4, is SQTIHQWPATLVQPVGSPLSLECTVEGTSNPNLYWYRQAAGRGLQLLFYSVGIGQISSEVPQNLSASRPQDRQFILSSKKLLLSDSGFYLCASRSGTGLTGAFGSGTQLSVL.

CDR3 bases: TGTGCCAGCAGCTTCACGGACTATTTCTCCTACGAGCAGTACTTC. Protein product: CASSFTDYFSYEQYF. The chain uses TRBV11-1 and TRBJ2-7; D possibly corresponds to TRBD2 (6 bases). The germline gives CDR1 SGHAT, CDR2 FQDESV (reference sequence). CDR3 size: 15 residues. Trimming left V 3 bases short and J 0 bases short, with 12 bases between.

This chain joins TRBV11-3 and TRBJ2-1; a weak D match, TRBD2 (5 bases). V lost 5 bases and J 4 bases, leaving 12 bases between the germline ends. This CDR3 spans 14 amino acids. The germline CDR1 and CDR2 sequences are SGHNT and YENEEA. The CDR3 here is CASSVGSAYNEQFF. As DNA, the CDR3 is TGTGCCAGCAGCGTGGGTAGCGCGTACAATGAGCAGTTCTTC.

CDR3 region: CASSLGTSGSTGTQYF. In nucleotides, the CDR3 is TGTGCCAGCAGCTTAGGGACTAGCGGAAGCACAGGGACGCAGTATTTT. The V call is TRBV7-2, the J call TRBJ2-3; 10 nucleotides agree with TRBD2. Germline V gene lookup returns CDR1 SGHTA and CDR2 FQGNSA. The CDR3 length is 16 residues. The ends lost 1 base at V and 9 bases at J; junction bases unmatched: 10.